Below are 2 T cell receptor beta chains sequenced from a single sample in a study of vaccination and CD4 T cells after COVID-19. Cultured CD4+ T-cell DNA underwent Oncomine TCR Beta short-read sequencing. TCRdb used MiXCR to reprocess the PCR reads, holding one entry per CDR3 protein. Counted here are 7,000 to 10,000 distinct CDR3 sequences, less than 50% occurring once; the ten biggest clones make up roughly 19%. No antigen is known for these receptors. Treatment specified: roughly 10-day PBMC culture with coronavirus spike peptide pools or control peptides (ViraFEST assay). During the years 2011-2018, before the COVID-19 pandemic, the unexposed donor's CD4+ T cells were collected. Sequenced material: CD4+ T cells from blood, cultured in vitro. The receptor set was obtained from a human donor in good health.

The V call is TRBV6-2 or TRBV6-3, the J call TRBJ2-6, with TRBD2 identical over 7 bases. The CDR3 is 18 amino acids. The V gene end was trimmed by 5 bases and the J gene end by 0 bases; junction bases not matched to a gene: 10. Germline CDR1 is MNHEY and CDR2 is SVGEGT. CDR3: CASSRRPAGRSGANVLTF. The DNA for the CDR3 is TGTGCCAGCAGTCGTCGACCAGCGGGGCGCTCTGGGGCCAACGTCCTGACTTTC.

This clonotype occurred a few times. The CDR3 protein is CASSGTGAVNIFYEQYF. CDR3 sequence (DNA): TGTGCCAGTAGTGGGACAGGGGCTGTCAACATCTTCTACGAGCAGTACTTC. The chain uses TRBV19 and TRBJ2-7; TRBD1 matches at 10 bases. V gave up 5 bases and J gave up 3 bases; unmatched junction bases: 13. Germline CDR1 LNHDA, CDR2 SQIVND (reference sequence). The CDR3 has 17 residues. Based on the CDR3 plus reference TRBV19 and TRBJ2-7, the full variable domain is DGGITQSPKYLFRKEGQNVTLSCEQNLNHDAMYWYRQDPGQGLRLIYYSQIVNDFQKGDIAEGYSVSREKKESFPLTVTSAQKNPTAFYLCASSGTGAVNIFYEQYFGPGTRLTVT.